This T cell receptor beta chain was retrieved from a study of cytomegalovirus exposure and HLA in healthy donors. Trimming left V 5 bases short and J 2 bases short, with 14 bases between. Looked up from germline, CDR1 is PRHDT and CDR2 is FYEKMQ (reference sequence). This CDR3 contains 15 residues. On this clone itself: Its antigen remains unidentified.

Primers: 60 Vbeta forward and 13 Jbeta reverse. Measured with immunoSEQ multiplex PCR; TCRdb has only the in-frame clones, and not every one. The table shows 150,000 to 200,000 clones, with 82% occurring only once. Whole-study results and caveats: Across HLA loci, a later analysis found differing TCR association rates, with DRB1 most and HLA-C fewest. An analysis was carried out later, and it reportedly showed fewer N-insertions in an Asian-associated ancestry cluster than the approximately 710-donor mean.

The clonotype comes from a girl aged 10 to 17 in good health and CMV-seropositive. The chain employs TRBV13 and TRBJ2-3, with D perhaps TRBD2 (6 bases). What was sequenced was PBMCs. The CDR3 DNA sequence: TGTGCCAGCAGCCACAGAGGAGGGAACACAGATACGCAGTATTTT. It codes for CASSHRGGNTDTQYF.